This entry lists 9 T cell receptor beta chains sequenced from one sample in a study of blood T cell repertoires in COVID-19. The table came from immunoSEQ multiplex PCR; TCRdb's copy has only in-frame clones and leaves some out. The table has approximately 150,000 clones, less than 85% seen once. The source material was peripheral blood. The receptor source for this set is a woman in her sixties with COVID-19, enrolled during active disease.

This chain links TRBV7-9 with TRBJ1-1; D is perhaps TRBD1 (6 bases). CDR1 and CDR2 (germline): SEHNR, FQNEAQ (reference sequence). This CDR3 is built from 11 residues. V was cut by 8 bases and J by 7 bases, with 11 bases left in between. The CDR3 loop reads CASGRQVEAFF. The DNA of the CDR3 is TGTGCCAGCGGACGACAGGTTGAAGCTTTCTTT.

CDR3 sequence: CAISEGWREVDDEQYF. The CDR3 DNA is TGTGCCATCAGTGAAGGGTGGCGGGAGGTTGATGACGAGCAGTACTTC. V is TRBV10-3 and J is TRBJ2-7; 8 bases match TRBD2. V was pared by 3 bases and J by 5 bases, with 12 bases of the junction left unmatched. CDR1 ENHRY and CDR2 SYGVKD come from the germline V gene. This CDR3 spans 16 amino acids.

The V gene is TRBV5-4, the J gene TRBJ1-4; 8 bases agree with TRBD1. The CDR3 loop spans 13 amino acids. Germline V gene data show CDR1 as SGHNT and CDR2 as YYREEE (reference sequence). The ends lost 5 bases at V and 8 bases at J; junction bases unmatched: 5. CDR3 in DNA: TGTGCCAGCAGTACGGACAGGGAAGAAAAACTGTTTTTT. Encoded protein: CASSTDREEKLFF.

The chain has TRBV5-5 and TRBJ2-5; 9 bases line up with TRBD1. V was pared by 0 bases and J by 3 bases, with 6 bases of the junction left unmatched. Germline V gene data show CDR1 as SGHKS and CDR2 as YYEKEE (reference sequence). The CDR3 runs 16 residues. The CDR3 protein is CASSLASGTGKETQYF. CDR3 sequence (DNA): TGTGCCAGCAGCTTGGCTAGTGGGACAGGGAAAGAGACCCAGTACTTC.

The chain links TRBV5-1 to TRBJ1-3, with 8 bases matching TRBD1. Per the germline V gene, CDR1 is SGHRS and CDR2 is YFSETQ. J lost 0 bases, V lost 4 bases, and 9 bases had no gene match. This CDR3 is 17 amino acids long. CDR3 sequence reads: CASSGGTGAVSGNTIYF. Written as DNA, the CDR3 is TGCGCCAGCAGCGGCGGGACAGGAGCCGTCTCTGGAAACACCATATATTTT.

The gene calls are TRBV7-3 and TRBJ2-1; possible D gene TRBD2, 5 bases. Germline-derived CDR1 and CDR2 are SGHTA and FQGTGA. The CDR3 is 15 amino acids. Trimming cost V 2 bases and J 6 bases, with 14 bases left between them. The CDR3 DNA is TGTGCCAGCAGCTTAGACGGGAAACCGGGCAATGAGCAGTTCTTC. This translates into CASSLDGKPGNEQFF.

This clone is a singleton in its sample. The rearrangement links TRBV25-1 to TRBJ2-3, with D possibly matching TRBD2 (6 bases). This CDR3 comprises 15 residues. Trimming left V 3 bases short and J 4 bases short, with 14 bases between. Germline V gene data show CDR1 as MGHDK and CDR2 as SYGVNS. CDR3 coding DNA: TGTGCCAGCAGTGATTTCCGGGAGACCCCAGATACGCAGTATTTT. The encoded protein is CASSDFRETPDTQYF.

This clone was found a few times. V is TRBV3-1 (or the pseudogene TRBV3-2) and J is TRBJ1-1; D remains unclear. Trimming shortened V by 7 bases and J by 4 bases, and 13 bases separated the two germline ends. CDR1 and CDR2 (germline): LGHDT, YNNKEL (reference sequence). This CDR3 region has 13 residues. CDR3 loop: CASTLSFGTEAFF. CDR3 coding DNA: TGTGCCAGCACTTTGTCGTTCGGCACTGAAGCTTTCTTT.

This clone appeared a few times. The chain combines TRBV2 with TRBJ1-5; D gene ambiguous. Germline V lookup: CDR1 SNHLY, CDR2 FYNNEI. The length of the CDR3 is 15 residues. Trimming took off 8 bases at V and 0 bases at J, with 14 bases between the two ends. The CDR3 sequence is CASGEEGYSNQPQHF. The CDR3 DNA sequence: TGTGCCAGCGGGGAGGAAGGTTATAGCAATCAGCCCCAGCATTTT.